The 3 T cell receptor beta chains reported below all come from one sample, sequenced in a study of cytomegalovirus exposure and HLA in healthy donors. PCR primers comprised 60 Vbeta and 13 Jbeta primers. Only in-frame clones appear in the TCRdb table, and some are missing; sequencing was by immunoSEQ multiplex PCR. The sample lists about 130,000 clones, roughly 80% seen once, with 1% to 1.5% in the top ten. Sequenced: PBMCs. These receptors were taken from a girl aged 2 to 9 in good health and CMV-seronegative.

The genes are TRBV6-5 and TRBJ1-2; TRBD1 matches at 7 bases. In germline, CDR1 is MNHEY, CDR2 SVGAGI. There are 13 residues in the CDR3. V shed 6 bases, J shed 10 bases, and the junction held 11 bases outside the gene matches. In DNA, the CDR3 is TGTGCCAGCAGACCAACTTGGGACAGCGCCTACACCTTC. Its protein product is CASRPTWDSAYTF.

There are a few counts of this clone. This chain links TRBV27 with TRBJ1-2; 8 bases are shared with TRBD1. CDR1 is MNHEY, CDR2 SMNVEV, per germline (reference sequence). The CDR3 has 13 amino acids. The V segment lost 3 bases and the J segment 6 bases; nucleotides outside the gene matches: 3. This CDR3 is CASSFLTGDGYTF. The CDR3 DNA reads TGTGCCAGCAGTTTTTTGACAGGGGATGGCTACACCTTC.

The chain has TRBV6-5 and TRBJ1-5; 7 bases line up with TRBD1. This CDR3 has 15 amino acids. CDR1 MNHEY and CDR2 SVGAGI come from the germline V gene. Trimming removed 4 bases from V and 4 bases from J; junction bases left unmatched: 7. The CDR3 DNA follows: TGTGCCAGCAGTTCATCCGGGACAGCGAATCAGCCCCAGCATTTT. It codes for CASSSSGTANQPQHF.